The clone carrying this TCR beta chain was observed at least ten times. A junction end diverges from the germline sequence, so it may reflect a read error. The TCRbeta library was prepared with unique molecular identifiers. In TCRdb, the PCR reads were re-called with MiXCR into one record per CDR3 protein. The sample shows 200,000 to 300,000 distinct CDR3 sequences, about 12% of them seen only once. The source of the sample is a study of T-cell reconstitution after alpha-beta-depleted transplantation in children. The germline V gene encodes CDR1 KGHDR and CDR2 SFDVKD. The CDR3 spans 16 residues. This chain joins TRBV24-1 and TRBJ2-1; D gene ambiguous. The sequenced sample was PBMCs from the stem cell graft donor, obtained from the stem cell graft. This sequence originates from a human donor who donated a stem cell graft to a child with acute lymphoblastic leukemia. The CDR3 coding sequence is TGTGCCATCAGTGATTTAGGCACCCTTGGGCTCAATCAGCAGTTCTTC. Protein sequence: CAISDLGTLGLNQQFF.